Sequencing of this T cell receptor beta chain was carried out in a study of cytomegalovirus exposure and HLA in healthy donors. The primer mix had 60 Vbeta and 13 Jbeta primers. Clones were sequenced by immunoSEQ multiplex PCR, and TCRdb holds only the in-frame ones, with some missing. The profile shows roughly 200,000 clones, around 80% of them singletons. With regard to this clone: The antigen remains unidentified.

Healthy bone marrow donors formed the donor group. The CDR3 runs to 15 residues. Between the trimmed V and J ends, which lost 0 bases and 3 bases, there was a span of 10 bases. General observations from the study: In a later analysis, a missense DCLRE1C variant was linked to TCR beta V- and J-gene trimming.

The V gene is TRBV5-3, the J gene TRBJ2-1; possibly TRBD1 for D (7 bases). TRBV5-3 counts as an open reading frame of uncertain function. The sequence came from a woman aged 55-69 years in good health and CMV-seropositive. Sequencing was done on a sample of PBMCs. In nucleotides, the CDR3 is TGTGCCAGAAGCTTGGGACAGGGAGGCTACAATGAGCAGTTCTTC. Translation: CARSLGQGGYNEQFF.